A single sample gave rise to the 32 T cell receptor beta chains below, sequenced in a study of CD8+ T cells in alopecia areata. cDNA reverse transcribed from extracted RNA served as the sequencing template. Clones were sequenced by immunoSEQ multiplex PCR, and TCRdb holds only the in-frame ones, with some missing. This sample has approximately 89,000 clones, with roughly 51% found just once. Sequencing was done on a sample of NKG2D-high CD8+ T cells sorted from blood. The source of these receptors is a human donor with alopecia areata.

This sequence joins TRBV5-6 and TRBJ2-7; 8 nucleotides agree with TRBD1. The germline CDR1 and CDR2 sequences are SGHDT and YYEEEE. V gave up 4 bases and J gave up 1 base; unmatched junction bases: 4. This CDR3 spans 14 amino acids. CDR3 nucleotide sequence: TGTGCCAGCAGCCCAGGACAGGGTTCCTACGAGCAGTACTTC. Translating it yields CASSPGQGSYEQYF.

The chain recombines TRBV27 with TRBJ1-1; possibly TRBD1 for D (5 bases). This CDR3 contains 15 residues. V was cut by 3 bases and J by 3 bases, with 14 bases left in between. Per germline, CDR1 MNHEY and CDR2 SMNVEV (reference sequence). The chain's CDR3 is CASSLLAGTYTEAFF. In nucleotides, the CDR3 is TGTGCCAGCAGTTTGTTGGCAGGGACCTACACTGAAGCTTTCTTT.

The chain links TRBV6-5 to TRBJ2-1, with D possibly TRBD1 on 6 matching bases. Germline loops: CDR1 MNHEY, CDR2 SVGAGI. Deletions cut 2 bases from V and 10 bases from J, with 9 bases between. The CDR3 is made up of 12 amino acids. The CDR3 is CASSYMGAEQFF. CDR3 nucleotides: TGTGCCAGCAGTTACATGGGGGCGGAGCAGTTCTTC.

This clone was observed a few times. This rearrangement joins TRBV5-4 to TRBJ1-5; 8 nucleotides line up with TRBD1. After removal of 6 bases from V and 3 bases from J, the junction contained 8 bases not matched to a gene. Germline V gene data show CDR1 as SGHNT and CDR2 as YYREEE (reference sequence). The CDR3 consists of 15 residues. CDR3: CASNPTGANNQPQHF. Here the CDR3 DNA reads TGTGCCAGCAACCCGACAGGGGCCAACAATCAGCCCCAGCATTTT.

This clone has a single count. The CDR3 protein is CATSTGRGDEQYF. In DNA form, the CDR3 reads TGTGCCACCAGCACCGGCAGGGGTGACGAGCAGTACTTC. This chain joins TRBV15 and TRBJ2-7, with D perhaps TRBD1 (6 bases). The CDR3 consists of 13 residues. The V and J ends lost 4 bases and 5 bases respectively, with 12 bases between them. Germline V gene sequence: CDR1 LNHNV, CDR2 YYDKDF (reference sequence).

This chain links TRBV2 with TRBJ2-1, with 10 bases identical to TRBD2. J was trimmed by 6 bases and V by 7 bases; bases with no gene match: 6. Germline loops: CDR1 SNHLY, CDR2 FYNNEI. The CDR3 length is 14 residues. The CDR3 DNA follows: TGTGCCAGCATTAAGCGGGGGGGCCCCAATGAGCAGTTCTTC. Its translation: CASIKRGGPNEQFF.

This clone has only one observation. The V and J genes are TRBV7-9 and TRBJ2-5; D uncertain. The germline gives CDR1 SEHNR, CDR2 FQNEAQ (reference sequence). This CDR3 has 12 residues. Deletions cut 7 bases from V and 1 base from J, with 7 bases between. The chain's CDR3 is CASMGFQETQYF. In DNA, the CDR3 is TGTGCCAGCATGGGATTCCAAGAGACCCAGTACTTC.

This clone was counted only a few times. Other DNA sequences in this sample translate to the same CDR3. V and J are TRBV19 and TRBJ2-7, with unresolved D. V lost 3 bases and J 4 bases, leaving 7 bases between the germline ends. The germline gives CDR1 LNHDA, CDR2 SQIVND (reference sequence). CDR3 length: 12 residues. The CDR3 DNA is TGTGCCAGTAGTATTCGTCCGTACGAGCAGTACTTC. This encodes CASSIRPYEQYF.

This clone has more than one count but fewer than ten. The chain is built from TRBV7-8 and TRBJ2-5; 7 nucleotides line up with TRBD1. The closer fit of TRBJ2-7 to the DNA end suggests the J call may be wrong. Germline CDR1 reads SGHVS; CDR2 reads FQNEAQ. The CDR3 runs to 15 residues. CDR3 sequence (DNA): TGTGCCAGCAGCGGTACCAGACAGGGCCGGTACGAGCAGTACTTC. Translation: CASSGTRQGRYEQYF.

The V and J genes are TRBV18 and TRBJ1-2, with D perhaps TRBD1 (5 bases). The length of the CDR3 is 16 residues. The V gene's germline CDR1 is KGHSH and CDR2 LQKENI. Between the trimmed V and J ends, which lost 2 bases and 6 bases, there was a span of 19 bases. As DNA, the CDR3 is TGTGCCAGCTCACCAGGGGCAGGAGGAGGGAAGGATGGCTACACCTTC. Translated: CASSPGAGGGKDGYTF.

The V and J genes are TRBV5-6 and TRBJ2-1; no reliable D call. V shed 3 bases and J shed 9 bases, with 7 bases lying between them. This CDR3 contains 11 residues. Germline lookup yields CDR1 SGHDT and CDR2 YYEEEE. CDR3 in amino acids: CASSYSTEQFF. The CDR3 coding sequence is TGTGCCAGCAGCTACTCGACTGAGCAGTTCTTC.

V is TRBV5-4 and J is TRBJ2-1; no clear D gene. CDR1 and CDR2 (germline): SGHNT, YYREEE (reference sequence). Trimming pared 2 bases from V and 2 bases from J, leaving 11 bases between. The CDR3 has 15 residues. Here the CDR3 DNA reads TGTGCCAGCAGCTTAATACAGCCTACCTACAATGAGCAGTTCTTC. Its protein product is CASSLIQPTYNEQFF.

This clone was picked up a small number of times. The chain has TRBV29-1 and TRBJ2-7; 7 bases are shared with TRBD1. V trimming: 3 bases; J trimming: 2 bases; junction bases outside the gene matches: 4. Germline CDR1 SQVTM, CDR2 ANQGSEA. CDR3 length: 13 amino acids. The DNA of the CDR3 is TGCAGCGTTGATCCCGGGACAGCCTACGAGCAGTACTTC. This sequence encodes CSVDPGTAYEQYF.

This clone was seen more than once but under ten times. In the same sample, other DNA sequences code for this CDR3. The V call is TRBV6-1, the J call TRBJ1-1; D is unresolved. The CDR3 sequence is 11 residues long. Trimming cost V 4 bases and J 5 bases, with 5 bases left between them. Germline V gene data show CDR1 as MNHNS and CDR2 as SASEGT. The CDR3 reads CASSVGTEAFF. CDR3 DNA: TGTGCCAGCAGTGTGGGAACTGAAGCTTTCTTT.

The chain couples TRBV29-1 to TRBJ1-2; unclear D gene. The CDR3 runs 13 residues. Trimming stripped 3 bases from V and 5 bases from J, with 13 bases between. CDR1 SQVTM and CDR2 ANQGSEA come from the germline V gene. CDR3: CSVDSQGIYGYTF. CDR3 DNA sequence: TGCAGCGTTGATTCTCAAGGGATATATGGCTACACCTTC.

This clone was counted only a few times. The rearrangement links TRBV7-9 to TRBJ2-5; D ambiguous. Germline V gives CDR1 SEHNR, CDR2 FQNEAQ (reference sequence). The V end was cut by 4 bases, the J end by 4 bases, with 7 bases between. The CDR3 loop spans 12 amino acids. The CDR3 loop reads CASSYWRETQYF. Written as DNA, the CDR3 is TGTGCCAGCAGCTACTGGAGAGAGACCCAGTACTTC.

V and J are TRBV7-9 and TRBJ1-1; 9 positions match TRBD1. J gave up 0 bases and V 2 bases, and 7 bases lay outside the gene matches. Per the germline V gene, CDR1 is SEHNR and CDR2 is FQNEAQ (reference sequence). This CDR3 spans 17 amino acids. Here the CDR3 reads CASSLRRDRDMNTEAFF. CDR3 sequence (DNA): TGTGCCAGCAGCTTACGCCGGGACAGGGATATGAACACTGAAGCTTTCTTT.

The chain uses TRBV7-9 and TRBJ1-2; weak D call: TRBD1 (6 bases). CDR1 is SEHNR and CDR2 is FQNEAQ in the germline V gene (reference sequence). The V and J ends lost 10 bases and 3 bases respectively, with 18 bases between them. The length of the CDR3 is 14 residues. CDR3 sequence (DNA): TGTGCCATTATCACAGGGCCTCAGCACTATGGCTACACCTTC. Protein product: CAIITGPQHYGYTF.

V and J are TRBV29-1 and TRBJ1-2; D is ambiguous. Deletions cut 4 bases from V and 7 bases from J, with 10 bases between. This CDR3 is 11 amino acids long. The germline gives CDR1 SQVTM, CDR2 ANQGSEA. The CDR3 protein is CSVVTDFGYTF. In DNA form, the CDR3 reads TGCAGCGTTGTGACTGACTTTGGCTACACCTTC.

This sequence joins TRBV28 and TRBJ2-1, with a weak D call TRBD2 (6 bases). The CDR3 sequence is 12 residues long. V shed 8 bases and J shed 7 bases, with 12 bases lying between them. The V gene's germline CDR1 is MDHEN and CDR2 SYDVKM. CDR3 DNA sequence: TGTGCCAGCCATCGCGGGGTGAATGAGCAGTTCTTC. Protein product: CASHRGVNEQFF.

This chain joins TRBV5-1 and TRBJ1-1; a possible D gene is TRBD1 (5 bases). The CDR3 contains 15 residues. Trimming pared 0 bases from V and 0 bases from J, leaving 9 bases between. The germline V gene encodes CDR1 SGHRS and CDR2 YFSETQ. CDR3 region: CASSLAGGMNTEAFF. The CDR3 nucleotides read TGCGCCAGCAGCTTGGCTGGGGGGATGAACACTGAAGCTTTCTTT.

This clone has only a few counts. The chain combines TRBV7-6 with TRBJ2-2, with D uncertain. Germline V gives CDR1 SGHVS, CDR2 FNYEAQ. CDR3 length equals 14 residues. V lost 1 base and J 12 bases, leaving 15 bases between the germline ends. CDR3 in DNA: TGTGCCAGCAGCTTAGAAGTAGGCCCAGTGCAGCTGTTTTTT. Its translation: CASSLEVGPVQLFF.

V gene TRBV2 combines with J gene TRBJ2-7; D unresolved. Germline loops: CDR1 SNHLY, CDR2 FYNNEI. The V end lost 3 bases, the J end lost 7 bases, and 10 bases lay between the germline ends. The CDR3 is made up of 12 amino acids. The CDR3 nucleotides read TGTGCCAGCAGTGAGTACCAGGTTGAGCAGTACTTC. As protein: CASSEYQVEQYF. The full variable domain, completed using reference TRBV2 and TRBJ2-7, is EPEVTQTPSHQVTQMGQEVILRCVPISNHLYFYWYRQILGQKVEFLVSFYNNEISEKSEIFDDQFSVERPDGSNFTLKIRSTKLEDSAMYFCASSEYQVEQYFGPGTRLTVT.

This sequence joins TRBV4-2 and TRBJ2-3; D is undetermined. The germline V gene has CDR1 LGHNA and CDR2 YNFKEQ. The CDR3 is 15 residues long. Trimming left V 0 bases short and J 3 bases short, with 10 bases between. The CDR3 region has the DNA TGTGCCAGCAGCCAAGAGGATCACACGACAGATACGCAGTATTTT. Its translation: CASSQEDHTTDTQYF.

This sequence joins TRBV6-1 and TRBJ1-2, with D unclear. The V gene's germline CDR1 is MNHNS and CDR2 SASEGT. The CDR3 consists of 15 residues. Trimming stripped 3 bases from V and 4 bases from J, with 15 bases between. The CDR3 reads CASSDGESGVYGYTF. CDR3 DNA: TGTGCCAGCAGTGATGGAGAGTCCGGGGTCTATGGCTACACCTTC.

This clone was found a few times. This chain uses TRBV7-2 with TRBJ1-2; D possibly corresponds to TRBD1 (5 bases). The CDR3 loop spans 14 amino acids. V was shortened by 1 base and J by 3 bases, with 9 bases between the two germline ends. The germline V gene encodes CDR1 SGHTA and CDR2 FQGNSA. The CDR3, as DNA: TGTGCCAGCAGCTTAGTATCGACAGACTATGGCTACACCTTC. As protein: CASSLVSTDYGYTF.

There are a few counts of this clone. V and J are TRBV29-1 and TRBJ1-1; D is possibly TRBD1 (5 bases). Per the germline V gene, CDR1 is SQVTM and CDR2 is ANQGSEA. The CDR3 sequence is 12 residues long. V was cut by 7 bases and J by 3 bases, with 12 bases left in between. CDR3 region: CSAEQGDTEAFF. The CDR3 region has the DNA TGCAGCGCCGAGCAGGGTGACACTGAAGCTTTCTTT. Full variable domain (rest looked up from reference TRBV29-1 and TRBJ1-1): SAVISQKPSRDICQRGTSLTIQCQVDSQVTMMFWYRQQPGQSLTLIATANQGSEATYESGFVIDKFPISRPNLTFSTLTVSNMSPEDSSIYLCSAEQGDTEAFFGQGTRLTVV.

The chain recombines TRBV27 with TRBJ2-1, with D possibly being TRBD1 (6 bases). The germline V gene has CDR1 MNHEY and CDR2 SMNVEV (reference sequence). V gave up 1 base and J gave up 2 bases, with 12 bases separating them. The CDR3 covers 16 residues. The CDR3 here is CASSLLTGSTYNEQFF. CDR3 bases: TGTGCCAGCAGTTTATTAACAGGGAGCACCTACAATGAGCAGTTCTTC.

The chain couples TRBV9 to TRBJ2-2; the D is unclear. In germline, CDR1 is SGDLS, CDR2 YYNGEE. The V gene lost 4 bases and the J gene lost 6 bases, with 7 bases spanning the gap. The CDR3 covers 12 residues. CDR3: CASSLVAGELFF. The CDR3 region has the DNA TGTGCCAGCAGCCTCGTGGCCGGGGAGCTGTTTTTT.

This chain uses TRBV29-1 with TRBJ2-2, with no clear D. V lost 5 bases, J lost 2 bases, and 6 bases lay in between. This CDR3 has 12 amino acids. Germline assignment: CDR1 SQVTM and CDR2 ANQGSEA. CDR3 bases: TGCAGCGTTTCTGGCAACACCGGGGAGCTGTTTTTT. This encodes CSVSGNTGELFF.

In this sample, this clone turned up a few times. V and J are TRBV30 and TRBJ2-5, with a tentative D call TRBD2 (6 bases). The CDR3 length is 12 residues. Germline-derived CDR1 and CDR2 are GTSNPN and SVGIG (reference sequence). Trimming pared 2 bases from V and 5 bases from J, leaving 9 bases between. The CDR3 nucleotides read TGTGCCTGGAGTATGGCGGGGGAGACCCAGTACTTC. Its translation is CAWSMAGETQYF. Together with reference TRBV30 and TRBJ2-5, the CDR3 gives the full variable domain: SQTIHQWPATLVQPVGSPLSLECTVEGTSNPNLYWYRQAAGRGLQLLFYSVGIGQISSEVPQNLSASRPQDRQFILSSKKLLLSDSGFYLCAWSMAGETQYFGPGTRLLVL.

The rearrangement uses TRBV27 and TRBJ2-7, with D perhaps matching TRBD1 (6 bases). The V and J ends lost 6 bases and 5 bases respectively, with 17 bases between them. This CDR3 is 14 amino acids long. Per the germline V gene, CDR1 is MNHEY and CDR2 is SMNVEV (reference sequence). In DNA, the CDR3 is TGTGCCAGCAGCGTGACAGGAATTCTTAACGAGCAGTACTTC. Amino acid sequence: CASSVTGILNEQYF.